This T cell receptor (beta chain) was sequenced for a study of T cells in Graves' hyperthyroidism and ophthalmopathy. Study-level background: Blood was drawn when the patient was first diagnosed and still untreated.

Inclusion characteristics of ophthalmopathy patients comprised a Clinical Activity Score of at least 3, a NOSPECS grade of at least 4, and duration under 3 months. Uncontrolled infection, other autoimmune disease, pregnancy or lactation led to exclusion. In making diagnoses, clinical symptoms, serum thyroxine and TRAb, thyroid ultrasound and orbital computed tomography were all used. Regions amplified from RNA transcripts were the TCR beta CDR3 regions. First-round RT-PCR targeting the TCR CDR3 was performed with the HTBI primer set. TCRdb used MiXCR to reprocess the multiplex PCR reads, holding one entry per CDR3 protein. The table includes 550,000 to 600,000 distinct CDR3 sequences, 14% detected once. This clonotype was observed a few times. Between the trimmed V and J ends, which lost 8 bases and 4 bases, there was a span of 15 bases. The germline V gene has CDR1 MNHEY and CDR2 SMNVEV (reference sequence). The CDR3 has 14 amino acids.

The clonotype was recovered from a woman aged 18-29 years with Graves' ophthalmopathy. The chain couples TRBV27 to TRBJ2-1; D might be TRBD2 (7 bases). Material: blood. The CDR3 nucleotides read TGTGCCAGCCGCAGGGGAGGGGATTACAATGAGCAGTTCTTC. Translated, it gives CASRRGGDYNEQFF.